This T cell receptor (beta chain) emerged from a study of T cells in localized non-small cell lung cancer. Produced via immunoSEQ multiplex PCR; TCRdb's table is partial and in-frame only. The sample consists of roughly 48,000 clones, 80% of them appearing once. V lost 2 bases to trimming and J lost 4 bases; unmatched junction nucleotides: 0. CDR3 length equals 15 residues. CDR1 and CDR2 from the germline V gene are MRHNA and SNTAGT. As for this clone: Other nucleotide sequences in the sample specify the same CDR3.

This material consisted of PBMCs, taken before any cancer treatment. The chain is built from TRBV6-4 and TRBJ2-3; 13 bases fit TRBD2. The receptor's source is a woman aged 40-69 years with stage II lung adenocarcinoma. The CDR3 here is CASSDTSGGADTQYF. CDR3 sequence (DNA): TGTGCCAGCAGTGACACTAGCGGGGGGGCAGATACGCAGTATTTT.